This T cell receptor (beta chain) was documented in a study of blood T cell repertoires in COVID-19. On the study more broadly: Sites across the United States, Italy and Spain contributed samples from acute and convalescent COVID-19. From T cells, B-cell-depleted T cells, or PBMCs came the material, which was cDNA or gDNA.

Here immunoSEQ multiplex PCR was the method, and the copy in TCRdb shows in-frame clones only, minus some. The data show 210,000 or so clones, with nearly 90% seen just once and about 0.58% held by the top ten. The trim removed 9 bases at V and 5 bases at J, leaving 14 bases unmatched. CDR1 is KGHDR, CDR2 SFDVKD, per germline. The CDR3 totals 15 residues. V is TRBV24-1 and J is TRBJ2-5; 7 bases map to TRBD2. Sequenced material: peripheral blood. This receptor was taken from a man aged 50-59 years with acute or convalescent COVID-19. The CDR3 DNA is TGTGCCACCGGGGGGGTACTAGCTGCAGTGGAGACCCAGTACTTC. Its protein product is CATGGVLAAVETQYF.